Described below is a single TCR beta chain sequence and its context. Antigen unknown. This sample is drawn from a study of shared clonotypes between healthy human individuals. Study-level points and caveats: Expectations were that clonotype sharing among donors would be affected by sequencing depth. The four-donor shared clonotypes exceeded non-shared clonotypes in generation probability, with non-shared ones scoring lower. Larger richness was generally estimated for naive than memory subsets.

CD45RO-negative, CCR7-positively selected cells formed the naive CD8 fraction, excluding terminally differentiated effector memory CD45RA+ cells. V was pared by 3 bases and J by 6 bases, with 9 bases of the junction left unmatched. Germline loops: CDR1 MNHNS, CDR2 SASEGT. The CDR3 contains 16 residues. Generated by immunoSEQ multiplex PCR, the TCRdb table keeps only in-frame clones and is missing some. The table includes fewer than 800,000 clones, about 90% detected once. This sequence was found in a man aged 30 to 39 in good health. The specimen sequenced was naive CD8+ T cells sorted from blood. This sequence joins TRBV6-1 and TRBJ2-3; 10 nucleotides agree with TRBD2. In nucleotides, the CDR3 is TGTGCCAGCAGTGACGGGGCTAGCGGGAGAGTGGATACGCAGTATTTT. Encoded protein: CASSDGASGRVDTQYF.